The table lists the clone carrying this T cell receptor beta chain with a few counts. Its target is not known. Depth targeted 1 in 200,000 to 1 in 1 million T cells, averaging roughly 9.7x coverage per clonotype. Sequencing used immunoSEQ multiplex PCR; TCRdb keeps in-frame clones, though not all of them. The sample has 110,000 or so clones, about 58% seen once; the top ten hold 37%. The data derive from a study of cytotoxic CD8 clonotypes in ibrutinib-treated CLL. Findings and limits, study-wide: Baseline levels of clonality went above those of age-matched healthy donors and moved with circulating CD8+ T-cell counts.

The germline gives CDR1 SGHVS, CDR2 FQNEAQ. V lost 0 bases and J lost 7, with 6 bases in between. This CDR3 region has 13 residues. The sample consisted of PBMCs, taken after 24 months of ibrutinib treatment. The receptor comes from a human donor with chronic lymphocytic leukemia. This sequence joins TRBV7-8 and TRBJ1-4; tentatively, D is TRBD1 (6 bases). The CDR3 is CASSLADSEKLFF. The CDR3 nucleotides are TGTGCCAGCAGCTTAGCGGACAGTGAAAAACTGTTTTTT.